The 28 T cell receptor beta chains below come from one sample, sequenced in a study of blood T cell repertoires in COVID-19. Repertoires were generated with immunoSEQ multiplex PCR, while TCRdb's copy carries only in-frame clones and drops some. Of around 120,000 clones in the sample, about 87% were seen once. Sequenced material: peripheral blood. These receptors were obtained from a woman in her seventies with acute or convalescent COVID-19.

The gene calls are TRBV3-1 (or the pseudogene TRBV3-2) and TRBJ2-5; 9 bases agree with TRBD2. The CDR3 is made up of 18 amino acids. Trimming cost V 1 base and J 4 bases; bases outside gene matches: 13. The germline CDR1 and CDR2 sequences are LGHDT and YNNKEL (reference sequence). CDR3 sequence (DNA): TGTGCCAGCAGCCAAGGTCATGGGCGGGGGGGCCTTGGAGAGACCCAGTACTTC. As protein: CASSQGHGRGGLGETQYF.

The rearrangement links TRBV29-1 to TRBJ2-1; 10 positions match TRBD1. The CDR3 covers 15 residues. The trim removed 6 bases at V and 7 bases at J, leaving 12 bases unmatched. The germline CDR1 and CDR2 sequences are SQVTM and ANQGSEA. CDR3 amino acids: CSVTGQGGFGNEQFF. The DNA of the CDR3 is TGCAGCGTGACCGGACAGGGGGGGTTCGGAAATGAGCAGTTCTTC.

The chain couples TRBV7-2 to TRBJ1-1; 7 bases are a match to TRBD1. The CDR3 covers 14 residues. CDR1 is SGHTA and CDR2 is FQGNSA in the germline V gene. V was pared by 5 bases and J by 5 bases, with 8 bases of the junction left unmatched. DNA of the CDR3: TGTGCCAGCAGCACCCAGGGGGGTGGGACTGAAGCTTTCTTT. Amino acid sequence: CASSTQGGGTEAFF.

V usage is TRBV14 and J usage is TRBJ1-2; 7 bases are a match to TRBD1. The V gene end was trimmed by 3 bases and the J gene end by 7 bases; junction bases not matched to a gene: 8. From germline, CDR1 is SGHDN and CDR2 FVKESK. The CDR3 is 14 residues long. As DNA, the CDR3 is TGTGCCAGCAGCCAGAACAGGGGTATTACTGGCTACACCTTC. Translation: CASSQNRGITGYTF. Full variable domain (rest looked up from reference TRBV14 and TRBJ1-2): EAGVTQFPSHSVIEKGQTVTLRCDPISGHDNLYWYRRVMGKEIKFLLHFVKESKQDESGMPNNRFLAERTGGTYSTLKVQPAELEDSGVYFCASSQNRGITGYTFGSGTRLTVV.

The chain is built from TRBV10-1 and TRBJ2-7; tentative D call: TRBD1 (6 bases). Germline assignment: CDR1 WNHNN and CDR2 SYGVQD (reference sequence). V shed 6 bases and J shed 1 base, with 10 bases lying between them. This CDR3 is 13 amino acids long. This CDR3 reads CASSNGTSYEQYF. Written as DNA, the CDR3 is TGCGCCAGCAGCAACGGGACATCCTACGAGCAGTACTTC.

The J gene is TRBJ1-2, the V gene TRBV4-1; D not certain. V was clipped by 0 bases and J by 0 bases, with 17 bases between them. There are 18 residues in the CDR3. Per the germline V gene, CDR1 is MGHRA and CDR2 is YSYEKL. CDR3 nucleotides: TGCGCCAGCAGCCAAGATTTTAACAGAGACCTTTCTAACTATGGCTACACCTTC. Protein sequence: CASSQDFNRDLSNYGYTF.

This CDR3 is CASKQGQLEPQHF. The CDR3 coding sequence is TGTGCCAGTAAACAGGGGCAATTGGAGCCCCAGCATTTT. The J gene is TRBJ1-5, the V gene TRBV12-3 or TRBV12-4; 7 bases agree with TRBD1. Trimming removed 9 bases from V and 8 bases from J; junction bases left unmatched: 10. The CDR3 is 13 amino acids.

V gene TRBV5-4 combines with J gene TRBJ1-1, with a weak D call TRBD1 (6 bases). The V and J ends lost 4 bases and 4 bases respectively, with 17 bases between them. The CDR3 is 15 amino acids. The germline V gene encodes CDR1 SGHNT and CDR2 YYREEE (reference sequence). CDR3 nucleotide sequence: TGTGCCAGCAGCCATTCCCAGGGGCCAAGCACTGAAGCTTTCTTT. This gives the protein CASSHSQGPSTEAFF.

The chain joins TRBV7-3 to TRBJ1-2; maybe TRBD1 (6 bases). CDR1 is SGHTA, CDR2 FQGTGA, per germline. Trimming stripped 3 bases from V and 4 bases from J, with 12 bases between. This CDR3 contains 14 residues. The CDR3 sequence: CASSFAGDGYGYTF. CDR3 in DNA: TGTGCCAGCAGCTTCGCAGGGGACGGCTATGGCTACACCTTC. Together with reference TRBV7-3 and TRBJ1-2, the CDR3 gives the full variable domain: GAGVSQTPSNKVTEKGKYVELRCDPISGHTALYWYRQSLGQGPEFLIYFQGTGAADDSGLPNDRFFAVRPEGSVSTLKIQRTERGDSAVYLCASSFAGDGYGYTFGSGTRLTVV.

The rearrangement links TRBV28 to TRBJ1-2; a weak D match, TRBD1 (6 bases). This CDR3 has 13 residues. From germline, CDR1 is MDHEN and CDR2 SYDVKM. Trimming shortened V by 8 bases and J by 4 bases, and 14 bases separated the two germline ends. In DNA form, the CDR3 reads TGTGCCAGCCGCTCGGGACAATTCTATGGCTACACCTTC. Protein sequence: CASRSGQFYGYTF.

This chain joins TRBV19 and TRBJ2-7, with 7 bases fitting TRBD2. Germline CDR1 reads LNHDA; CDR2 reads SQIVND (reference sequence). V gave up 6 bases and J gave up 12 bases; unmatched junction bases: 11. This CDR3 contains 12 residues. The CDR3 DNA sequence: TGTGCCAGTAGGGGAGGGGTCGGCGATCCGTACTTC. As protein: CASRGGVGDPYF.

This chain connects TRBV15 to TRBJ2-3; TRBD1 aligns across 7 bases. This CDR3 has 17 amino acids. Germline assignment: CDR1 LNHNV and CDR2 YYDKDF (reference sequence). Trimming removed 0 bases from V and 11 bases from J; junction bases left unmatched: 17. CDR3 nucleotide sequence: TGTGCCACCAGCAGAGATTCCGGAGCGACAGGGTGGGTCCTGCAGTATTTT. Its translation: CATSRDSGATGWVLQYF.

This clone was counted only a few times. The J gene is TRBJ1-5, the V gene TRBV5-1; D gene ambiguous. This CDR3 is 15 amino acids long. CDR1 and CDR2 from the germline V gene are SGHRS and YFSETQ. Trimming shortened V by 1 base and J by 1 base, and 9 bases separated the two germline ends. Here the CDR3 reads CASSLRQISNQPQHF. The CDR3 DNA sequence: TGCGCCAGCAGCTTGCGACAAATAAGCAATCAGCCCCAGCATTTT.

The chain joins TRBV28 to TRBJ1-1; the D is unclear. V was pared by 6 bases and J by 0 bases, with 8 bases between. Germline V gene data show CDR1 as MDHEN and CDR2 as SYDVKM. CDR3 length: 13 amino acids. Here the CDR3 reads CASSPPVNTEAFF. In DNA, the CDR3 is TGTGCCAGCAGCCCTCCAGTGAACACTGAAGCTTTCTTT.

This chain joins TRBV19 and TRBJ1-2; no definite D call. Germline V gene sequence: CDR1 LNHDA, CDR2 SQIVND (reference sequence). CDR3 size: 13 residues. Trimming removed 4 bases from V and 7 bases from J, with 13 bases in between. The CDR3, as DNA: TGTGCCAGTAGTACGGACTTGTTCCGTGGCTACACCTTC. Its translation: CASSTDLFRGYTF.

The count of this clone is one. J is TRBJ2-1 and V is TRBV27, with TRBD2 matching 9 bases. The CDR3 is 13 residues long. Losses at the gene ends were 11 bases for V and 5 bases for J; bases not matched to a gene: 7. Germline CDR1 reads MNHEY; CDR2 reads SMNVEV (reference sequence). The CDR3 DNA reads TGTGCCGCCGGTAGACTAGCGGACAATGAGCAGTTCTTC. This gives the protein CAAGRLADNEQFF.

The rearrangement uses TRBV27 and TRBJ1-2; TRBD1 matches 11 bases. CDR3 length equals 17 residues. CDR1 is MNHEY and CDR2 is SMNVEV in the germline V gene (reference sequence). Trimming at V came to 6 bases and at J to 8 bases, leaving 17 bases not matched to a gene. This CDR3 reads CASRGRDRGAPNFGYTF. CDR3 coding DNA: TGTGCCAGCAGGGGTCGGGACAGGGGGGCCCCGAACTTCGGCTACACCTTC.

The V gene is TRBV2, the J gene TRBJ1-5, with D unclear. The CDR3 loop spans 13 amino acids. Looked up from germline, CDR1 is SNHLY and CDR2 is FYNNEI. The V gene lost 1 base and the J gene lost 4 bases, with 5 bases spanning the gap. The CDR3 DNA sequence: TGTGCCAGCAGTGAAGTCCCTAATCAGCCCCAGCATTTT. Encoded protein: CASSEVPNQPQHF. Complete variable domain (other parts from reference TRBV2 and TRBJ1-5): EPEVTQTPSHQVTQMGQEVILRCVPISNHLYFYWYRQILGQKVEFLVSFYNNEISEKSEIFDDQFSVERPDGSNFTLKIRSTKLEDSAMYFCASSEVPNQPQHFGDGTRLSIL.

This clone was observed a single time. The V and J genes are TRBV29-1 and TRBJ2-3, with D possibly being TRBD2 (6 bases). This CDR3 comprises 13 residues. CDR1 is SQVTM and CDR2 is ANQGSEA in the germline V gene. V lost 6 bases, J lost 5 bases, and 15 bases lay in between. Here the CDR3 reads CSVEVGGLDTQYF. CDR3 in DNA: TGCAGCGTCGAGGTTGGGGGGTTAGATACGCAGTATTTT.

The chain has TRBV6-2 or TRBV6-3 and TRBJ1-1, with D possibly being TRBD1 (6 bases). Germline CDR1 is MNHEY and CDR2 is SVGEGT. This CDR3 contains 16 residues. V was shortened by 0 bases and J by 4 bases, with 15 bases between the two germline ends. The CDR3: CASSYSMTGLATEAFF. The DNA for the CDR3 is TGTGCCAGCAGTTACTCGATGACAGGTCTTGCCACTGAAGCTTTCTTT.

The chain combines TRBV7-8 with TRBJ1-3; D possibly corresponds to TRBD1 (5 bases). Germline values: CDR1 SGHVS, CDR2 FQNEAQ. The CDR3 spans 15 residues. V was trimmed by 5 bases and J by 6 bases, leaving 17 bases between them. CDR3 in amino acids: CASSVGRGGANTIYF. The CDR3 nucleotides read TGTGCCAGCAGCGTAGGAAGGGGAGGGGCAAACACCATATATTTT.

This chain connects TRBV3-1 (or the pseudogene TRBV3-2) to TRBJ1-1; D possibly corresponds to TRBD1 (5 bases). Germline CDR1 and CDR2: LGHDT and YNNKEL (reference sequence). V was clipped by 0 bases and J by 4 bases, with 9 bases between them. This CDR3 contains 14 residues. CDR3 DNA: TGTGCCAGCAGCCAAGAGGGCCAGGGCACTGAAGCTTTCTTT. Amino acid sequence: CASSQEGQGTEAFF.

The chain is built from TRBV6-5 and TRBJ1-4; D is perhaps TRBD1 (6 bases). The CDR3 contains 14 residues. The V end was cut by 2 bases, the J end by 8 bases, with 12 bases between. The germline CDR1 and CDR2 sequences are MNHEY and SVGAGI. The CDR3 coding sequence is TGTGCCAGCAGTTACGACAGGAATCGAGAAAAACTGTTTTTT. This codes for CASSYDRNREKLFF.

This rearrangement joins TRBV2 to TRBJ2-1, with 9 bases aligning to TRBD1. The CDR3 extends over 15 amino acids. Looked up from germline, CDR1 is SNHLY and CDR2 is FYNNEI. V dropped 5 bases and J dropped 9; count of bases not matched to a gene: 11. The CDR3 nucleotides are TGTGCCAGCAGTACCCCGCCGGGACAGGGAGTTGAGCAGTTCTTC. This sequence encodes CASSTPPGQGVEQFF.

The chain couples TRBV5-8 to TRBJ2-1; possibly TRBD1 for D (5 bases). Trimming took 4 bases from V and 0 from J, leaving 11 bases between them. CDR1 and CDR2 (germline): SGHTS, YDEGEE. The CDR3 consists of 15 residues. CDR3 DNA sequence: TGTGCCAGCAGCCCCATACAGGTCTCCTACAATGAGCAGTTCTTC. Its protein product is CASSPIQVSYNEQFF.

V gene TRBV7-3 combines with J gene TRBJ2-1; D gene unclear. CDR1 is SGHTA and CDR2 is FQGTGA in the germline V gene. Trimming took 3 bases from V and 0 from J, leaving 12 bases between them. This CDR3 spans 16 amino acids. The CDR3 DNA sequence: TGTGCCAGCAGCTTGAACGGGTTTAGCTCCTACAATGAGCAGTTCTTC. Encoded protein: CASSLNGFSSYNEQFF.

This clone was observed once. The chain carries TRBV19 and TRBJ1-5; 11 nucleotides agree with TRBD1. The CDR3 has 16 amino acids. The germline CDR1 and CDR2 sequences are LNHDA and SQIVND (reference sequence). After removal of 6 bases from V and 11 bases from J, the junction contained 15 bases not matched to a gene. CDR3 DNA: TGTGCCAGTAGAAGCGCTTCCGGGACAGGGGGTAAATCCCAGCATTTT. Amino acids: CASRSASGTGGKSQHF.

CDR3: CAISEMSGEVEQYF. The DNA of the CDR3 is TGTGCCATCAGTGAAATGTCGGGGGAAGTCGAGCAGTACTTC. The chain employs TRBV10-3 and TRBJ2-7, with D tentatively TRBD2 (6 bases). Germline V gives CDR1 ENHRY, CDR2 SYGVKD. Trimming removed 3 bases from V and 6 bases from J, with 15 bases in between. This CDR3 is 14 amino acids long.